The 22 T cell receptor beta chains below come from one sample, sequenced in a study of Graves' ophthalmopathy and Graves' hyperthyroidism. Using RNA transcripts, the TCR beta CDR3 regions were amplified. In the first round, RT-PCR was carried out with HTBI primers, and a multiplex PCR formed the second round. TCRdb re-analysed the multiplex PCR reads in MiXCR, keeping a single row per CDR3 protein. The sample yields around 400,000 distinct CDR3 sequences, around 19% seen once. Sequenced material: peripheral blood. Every receptor here comes from a woman between 18 and 29 years old with Graves' ophthalmopathy.

This clonotype was seen repeatedly, ten times or more. V and J are TRBV6-2 or TRBV6-3 and TRBJ2-2; TRBD1 is a possible D gene (6 bases). V was clipped by 3 bases and J by 5 bases, with 10 bases between them. Germline CDR1 is MNHEY and CDR2 is SVGEGT. The CDR3 length is 14 residues. The DNA for the CDR3 is TGTGCCAGCAGTTATGGACAGAGGACCGGGGAGCTGTTTTTT. This gives the protein CASSYGQRTGELFF.

This clonotype appeared many times. The chain employs TRBV12-3 or TRBV12-4 and TRBJ2-2, with TRBD2 identical over 11 bases. The CDR3 length is 15 residues. The V gene end was trimmed by 8 bases and the J gene end by 8 bases; junction bases not matched to a gene: 10. CDR3 sequence: CASGLAGGPRGELFF. The CDR3 DNA reads as TGTGCCAGCGGATTAGCGGGAGGGCCACGAGGGGAGCTGTTTTTT.

In this sample, this clonotype turned up many times. V and J are TRBV9 and TRBJ2-6; the D gene is possibly TRBD2 (6 bases). Germline loops: CDR1 SGDLS, CDR2 YYNGEE. The ends were cut back, 0 bases at V and 0 bases at J, with 7 bases in the middle. The CDR3 has 16 residues. CDR3 bases: TGTGCCAGCAGCGTAGACGGGGGCTCTGGGGCCAACGTCCTGACTTTC. Translating gives CASSVDGGSGANVLTF. Supplemented by reference TRBV9 and TRBJ2-6, the full variable domain reads DSGVTQTPKHLITATGQRVTLRCSPRSGDLSVYWYQQSLDQGLQFLIQYYNGEERAKGNILERFSAQQFPDLHSELNLSSLELGDSALYFCASSVDGGSGANVLTFGAGSRLTVL.

This clonotype was detected ten times or more. The chain links TRBV6-5 to TRBJ2-2, with 7 nucleotides matching TRBD1. Losses at the gene ends were 4 bases for V and 4 bases for J; bases not matched to a gene: 6. CDR1 and CDR2 (germline): MNHEY, SVGAGI. The CDR3 is made up of 15 amino acids. The CDR3 DNA is TGTGCCAGCAGTTCCGGGACAGAGAGCACCGGGGAGCTGTTTTTT. It yields the protein CASSSGTESTGELFF.

This clonotype showed up many times. The chain uses TRBV6-5 and TRBJ2-7; possible D gene TRBD1, 5 bases. The germline CDR1 and CDR2 sequences are MNHEY and SVGAGI. V shed 4 bases and J shed 2 bases, with 12 bases lying between them. This CDR3 has 14 residues. The CDR3 reads CASSSPTVPYEQYF. The CDR3, as DNA: TGTGCCAGCAGTTCCCCGACAGTCCCCTACGAGCAGTACTTC.

The table lists this clonotype with many counts. The rearrangement links TRBV20-1 to TRBJ2-7, with TRBD1 matching 7 bases. CDR3 length: 16 residues. The germline V gene encodes CDR1 DFQATT and CDR2 SNEGSKA (reference sequence). The trim removed 1 base at V and 1 base at J, leaving 10 bases unmatched. The CDR3 spells CSARVNRGSTSYEQYF. CDR3 DNA: TGCAGTGCTAGAGTGAACAGGGGCTCCACTTCCTACGAGCAGTACTTC.

This clonotype was detected a few times. This chain uses TRBV12-3 or TRBV12-4 with TRBJ2-2; D is tentatively TRBD1 or TRBD2 (5 bases each). Trimming took off 7 bases at V and 6 bases at J, with 18 bases between the two ends. CDR3 length: 15 amino acids. The CDR3 region has the DNA TGTGCCAGCACTCCTGGGGGTCTGGGGGCCGGGGAGCTGTTTTTT. This encodes CASTPGGLGAGELFF.

This clonotype was recorded at least ten times. The J gene is TRBJ2-7, the V gene TRBV7-2; 7 bases agree with TRBD1. Looked up from germline, CDR1 is SGHTA and CDR2 is FQGNSA. This CDR3 comprises 15 residues. The ends lost 5 bases at V and 6 bases at J; junction bases unmatched: 13. CDR3 in amino acids: CASSTSHQGVREQYF. In nucleotides, the CDR3 is TGTGCCAGCAGCACCTCCCACCAGGGGGTTCGCGAGCAGTACTTC.

This clonotype appeared many times. V gene TRBV6-5 combines with J gene TRBJ2-5; 8 bases match TRBD2. In germline, CDR1 is MNHEY, CDR2 SVGAGI. V lost 4 bases to trimming and J lost 2 bases; unmatched junction nucleotides: 3. This CDR3 is built from 14 residues. The CDR3 reads CASSSGTRQETQYF. The CDR3 DNA sequence: TGTGCCAGCAGTTCGGGGACTAGACAAGAGACCCAGTACTTC.

This clonotype occurred many times. The chain has TRBV27 and TRBJ2-2, with no clear D. This CDR3 is built from 14 residues. V lost 6 bases, J lost 0 bases, and 8 bases lay in between. Germline CDR1 and CDR2: MNHEY and SMNVEV (reference sequence). The CDR3 DNA reads TGTGCCAGCAGAAAGCTCACGAACACCGGGGAGCTGTTTTTT. Translation gives CASRKLTNTGELFF.

This clonotype came up a few times. CDR3: CAWSVGSRGRNIQYF. CDR3 bases: TGTGCCTGGAGTGTAGGGAGCAGGGGGCGAAACATTCAGTACTTC. V is TRBV30 and J is TRBJ2-4; 8 bases are a match to TRBD1. The CDR3 is made up of 15 amino acids. Germline V gene data show CDR1 as GTSNPN and CDR2 as SVGIG (reference sequence). The V segment lost 0 bases and the J segment 6 bases; nucleotides outside the gene matches: 7.

The rearrangement uses TRBV12-3 or TRBV12-4 and TRBJ1-5; D perhaps matches TRBD1 (6 bases). This CDR3 comprises 16 residues. Trimming took 1 base from V and 5 from J, leaving 15 bases between them. The DNA for the CDR3 is TGTGCCAGCAGTTTAGGAATGTGGGACATTGATCAGCCCCAGCATTTT. Translation gives CASSLGMWDIDQPQHF.

V gene TRBV20-1 combines with J gene TRBJ2-7; D is possibly TRBD2 (6 bases). Germline V gives CDR1 DFQATT, CDR2 SNEGSKA (reference sequence). V lost 6 bases to trimming and J lost 5 bases, with 20 bases between them. CDR3 length equals 14 residues. Here the CDR3 DNA reads TGCAGTGCCCCGAAGGGCGGGATCGGCCACGAGCAGTACTTC. Its translation is CSAPKGGIGHEQYF.

This clonotype came up many times. The chain combines TRBV11-2 with TRBJ2-5, with D perhaps given as TRBD1 or TRBD2 (6 bases each). Germline-derived CDR1 and CDR2 are SGHAT and FQNNGV. The CDR3 is 18 residues long. Trimming took 11 bases from V and 1 from J, leaving 29 bases between them. The CDR3: CAASPPRGQLISQETQYF. As DNA, the CDR3 is TGTGCCGCCAGCCCCCCTCGGGGGCAGCTAATCAGCCAAGAGACCCAGTACTTC.

Many counts were recorded for this clonotype. The genes are TRBV6-5 and TRBJ2-6, with 11 bases fitting TRBD1. This CDR3 is 20 amino acids long. Germline CDR1 is MNHEY and CDR2 is SVGAGI. Trimming took 2 bases from V and 1 from J; bases not matched to a gene: 10. The CDR3 DNA follows: TGTGCCAGCAGTTACAGGACAGGGGGCTTAAGCATGTCTGGGGCCAACGTCCTGACTTTC. It is translated as CASSYRTGGLSMSGANVLTF.

This clonotype came up many times. The chain carries TRBV6-2 or TRBV6-3 and TRBJ2-5; D call uncertain. The CDR3 covers 14 residues. Per germline, CDR1 MNHEY and CDR2 SVGEGT. V was pared by 5 bases and J by 1 base, with 11 bases between. In DNA form, the CDR3 reads TGTGCCAGCAGTGACTGGGTTATCCAAGAGACCCAGTACTTC. This sequence encodes CASSDWVIQETQYF.

In this sample, this clonotype turned up many times. The J gene is TRBJ1-5, the V gene TRBV28; 9 bases fit TRBD1. This CDR3 has 17 amino acids. Losses at the gene ends were 4 bases for V and 1 base for J; bases not matched to a gene: 8. Germline V lookup: CDR1 MDHEN, CDR2 SYDVKM. The CDR3 loop reads CASSWITGGISNQPQHF. Here the CDR3 DNA reads TGTGCCAGCAGTTGGATTACAGGGGGCATCAGCAATCAGCCCCAGCATTTT.

This clonotype appeared many times. This chain connects TRBV29-1 to TRBJ2-2; 9 bases agree with TRBD1. V lost 4 bases to trimming and J lost 4 bases; unmatched junction nucleotides: 7. The CDR3 extends over 15 amino acids. The germline V gene encodes CDR1 SQVTM and CDR2 ANQGSEA. CDR3 coding DNA: TGCAGCGTTGTTTCGGGGACAGGGTCCACCGGGGAGCTGTTTTTT. As protein: CSVVSGTGSTGELFF.

This clonotype was seen repeatedly, ten times or more. This chain's CDR3 is CASSSGELFF. The DNA for the CDR3 is TGTGCCAGCAGCTCGGGGGAGCTGTTTTTT. This chain uses TRBV6-2 or TRBV6-3 with TRBJ2-2, with D unresolved. CDR3 length: 10 residues. Germline V gene sequence: CDR1 MNHEY, CDR2 SVGEGT. The V end lost 6 bases, the J end lost 8 bases, and 4 bases lay between the germline ends.

The table lists this clonotype with a few counts. The rearrangement joins TRBV6-1 to TRBJ1-1; D not certain. Trimming removed 7 bases from V and 0 bases from J, with 9 bases in between. CDR1 is MNHNS and CDR2 is SASEGT in the germline V gene. CDR3 length: 13 amino acids. For the CDR3, the DNA is TGTGCCAGCAATCCTGGGGTGAACACTGAAGCTTTCTTT. It translates to CASNPGVNTEAFF.

This clonotype occurred many times. The V gene is TRBV7-2, the J gene TRBJ1-5, with no clear D. Looked up from germline, CDR1 is SGHTA and CDR2 is FQGNSA. Trimming left V 1 base short and J 0 bases short, with 16 bases between. This CDR3 is 18 amino acids long. The CDR3 spells CASSLVAGGRVSNQPQHF. The CDR3 nucleotides read TGTGCCAGCAGCTTAGTTGCGGGCGGGAGAGTTAGCAATCAGCCCCAGCATTTT. Looking up the rest from reference TRBV7-2 and TRBJ1-5 gives the full variable domain: GAGVSQSPSNKVTEKGKDVELRCDPISGHTALYWYRQSLGQGLEFLIYFQGNSAPDKSGLPSDRFSAERTGGSVSTLTIQRTQQEDSAVYLCASSLVAGGRVSNQPQHFGDGTRLSIL.

This clonotype was counted at least ten times. CDR3 sequence reads: CASSFDTIYF. CDR3 DNA: TGTGCCAGCAGCTTCGACACCATATATTTT. V and J are TRBV7-9 and TRBJ1-3; D is unclear. Between the trimmed V and J ends, which lost 3 bases and 8 bases, there was a span of 2 bases. The CDR3 runs 10 residues. CDR1 and CDR2 from the germline V gene are SEHNR and FQNEAQ (reference sequence).